Below, 5 T cell receptor beta chains from the same sample are listed, as sequenced in a study of OX40 agonist ivuxolimab in advanced cancers. This table comes from immunoSEQ multiplex PCR, and its TCRdb copy is limited to in-frame clones, with some not included. The sample holds tens of thousands of clones, approximately 88% seen once. Sequenced here: CD4+ or CD8+ T cells sorted from blood, sampled in a trial of the OX40 agonist ivuxolimab. The receptors originated from an adult with an advanced solid tumor such as melanoma, head and neck, liver or kidney cancer.

V and J are TRBV30 and TRBJ1-5; D ambiguous. The CDR3 is 14 residues long. Germline CDR1 and CDR2: GTSNPN and SVGIG (reference sequence). V was clipped by 0 bases and J by 3 bases, with 9 bases between them. CDR3 residues: CAWSVYGINQPQHF. CDR3 bases: TGTGCCTGGAGTGTATATGGGATCAATCAGCCCCAGCATTTT.

V is TRBV7-8 and J is TRBJ2-5; 9 positions agree with TRBD2. Germline V gene lookup returns CDR1 SGHVS and CDR2 FQNEAQ. V dropped 0 bases and J dropped 4; count of bases not matched to a gene: 6. The CDR3 contains 16 residues. The CDR3 loop is CASSLARRGGVETQYF. Written as DNA, the CDR3 is TGTGCCAGCAGCTTAGCCCGGCGGGGGGGAGTAGAGACCCAGTACTTC.

Only a few counts were recorded for this clone. The chain has TRBV7-9 and TRBJ2-1, with 7 bases lining up with TRBD1. The ends lost 6 bases at V and 2 bases at J; junction bases unmatched: 4. The V gene's germline CDR1 is SEHNR and CDR2 FQNEAQ (reference sequence). This CDR3 contains 14 residues. The CDR3 sequence is CASSAGTAYNEQFF. CDR3 nucleotide sequence: TGTGCCAGCAGTGCCGGGACAGCCTACAATGAGCAGTTCTTC.

In DNA form, the CDR3 reads TGTGCCAGCACCTTTTTTTGGAAAAATTCACCCCTCCACTTT. Translating it yields CASTFFWKNSPLHF. The chain uses TRBV28 and TRBJ1-6, with D unresolved. Germline V gene data show CDR1 as MDHEN and CDR2 as SYDVKM. The CDR3 has 14 amino acids. Trimming shortened V by 7 bases and J by 7 bases, and 14 bases separated the two germline ends.

The chain links TRBV27 to TRBJ2-3; D not certain. V was pared by 2 bases and J by 2 bases, with 5 bases between. This CDR3 is 13 amino acids long. Germline assignment: CDR1 MNHEY and CDR2 SMNVEV (reference sequence). Here the CDR3 reads CASSLTLTDTQYF. The CDR3 DNA follows: TGTGCCAGCAGTTTAACCCTCACAGATACGCAGTATTTT.